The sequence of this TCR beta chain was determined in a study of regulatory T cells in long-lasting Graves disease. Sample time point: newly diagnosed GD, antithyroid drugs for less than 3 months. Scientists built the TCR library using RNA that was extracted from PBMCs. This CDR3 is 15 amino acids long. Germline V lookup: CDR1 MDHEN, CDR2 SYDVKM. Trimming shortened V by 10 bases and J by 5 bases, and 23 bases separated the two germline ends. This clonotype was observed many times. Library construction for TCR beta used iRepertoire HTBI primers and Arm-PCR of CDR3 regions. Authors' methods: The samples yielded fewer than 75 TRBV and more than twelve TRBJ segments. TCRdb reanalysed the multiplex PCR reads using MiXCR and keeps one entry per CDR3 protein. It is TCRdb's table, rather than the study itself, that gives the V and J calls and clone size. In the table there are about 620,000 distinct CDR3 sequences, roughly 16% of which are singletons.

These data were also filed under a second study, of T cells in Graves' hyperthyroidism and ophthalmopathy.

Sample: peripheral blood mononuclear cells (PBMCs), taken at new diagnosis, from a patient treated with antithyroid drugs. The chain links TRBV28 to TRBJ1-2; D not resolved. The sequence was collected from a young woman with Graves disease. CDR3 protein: CAIPDPPASHYGYTF. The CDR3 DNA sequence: TGTGCCATACCAGACCCTCCAGCGTCCCATTATGGCTACACCTTC.